This section outlines one TCR beta chain sequence together with its context. Its cognate antigen has yet to be identified. No quality values exist for individual bases; no much larger clone is one base distant. Sequencing was carried out with an Illumina HiSeq 2500. Quantitative 5'-RACE with molecular barcodes was used to prepare TCR beta libraries. The original pipeline was this. Disease-linked TCR variants were identified with a new computational method built on a probabilistic model of VDJ rearrangement. TCRdb reprocessed the public reads (quality trimming at Q25 with fastp, clone calling with MiXCR) and kept in-frame beta chains. Identical CDR3 protein sequences are pooled into one entry, listed with their most common genes and DNA. The V and J calls and clone size come from TCRdb's table, not from the authors' own analysis. The sample table shows 340,000 or so distinct CDR3 sequences, and roughly 15% are seen once. 1.1% of the sample is held by the ten biggest clonotypes.

V sheds 0 bases and J sheds 9 bases, leaving 12 bases between their ends. Spanning cysteine to phenylalanine, the CDR3 consists of 12 amino acids. Solely the CDR3 DNA is kept, with 36 bases framed from the first base. The germline V gene (reference sequence) specifies GTSNPN as CDR1 and SVGIG as CDR2. This sample was taken from a study of CD8 T cells in ankylosing spondylitis (TCRdb year 2017). With regard to the full study: The study profiled T cell receptor beta repertoires in healthy donors and ankylosing spondylitis patients to find disease-linked TCR variants. Samples of peripheral blood were taken, and for ankylosing spondylitis patients, synovial fluid was collected as well. The full study cohort comprised around 23 ankylosing spondylitis patients and some 110 healthy donors.

What the study reported, not specific to this receptor: In peripheral blood, the disease-linked clones were found at relatively low frequencies and had a CD8+ phenotype. Blood from ankylosing spondylitis patients appeared to be characterized by a TCR beta motif made up of several highly homologous amino acid variants. Some motif variants were previously reported in synovial fluid and blood of reactive arthritis patients, suggesting common disease-initiation mechanisms. The disease-linked clones were reported to be significantly enriched in matched synovial fluid samples from ankylosing spondylitis patients.

This receptor was obtained from a male donor with ankylosing spondylitis or in good health (not recorded which). The sequenced sample consisted of blood, either unsorted or a sorted T cell fraction (not recorded which). The chain is assembled from TRBV30 and TRBJ2-7, with the D segment identity uncertain. The DNA is as follows: TGTGCCTGGAGTGTCATTGGGTTGTCGCAGTACTTC. This gives the protein CAWSVIGLSQYF.